The rows below give T cell receptor beta chains drawn from one sample of a study of cytomegalovirus exposure and HLA in healthy donors. Libraries were prepared by immunoSEQ multiplex PCR; TCRdb keeps only in-frame clonotypes and omits some of them. In the table there are a few hundred thousand clones, more than 60% of which are singletons. What was sequenced was PBMCs. Every receptor here comes from a girl aged 2-10 years in good health and CMV-seronegative. Each CDR3 is given with its conserved first and last residue. The D gene is left open where the match is weak. For some rows the clone size is stated as once, few or many, or as a class when expanded; others skip it.

TRBV6-5	NA	NA	TRBJ1-6	CASSYTQGSSPLHF	TGTGCCAGCAGTTACACCCAGGGGAGTTCACCCCTCCACTTT
TRBV11-2	TRBD2	NA	TRBJ2-3	CASSSYRSGIADTQYF	TGTGCCAGCAGCTCTTACCGAAGCGGGATCGCAGATACGCAGTATTTT
TRBV5-1	TRBD2	NA	TRBJ2-7	CASSSTSGSHEQYF	TGCGCCAGCAGTTCGACTAGCGGGAGCCACGAGCAGTACTTC
TRBV7-9	NA	NA	TRBJ1-1	CASSLLNTEAFF	TGTGCCAGCAGCTTACTCAACACTGAAGCTTTCTTT
TRBV13	NA	NA	TRBJ2-1	CASSRYNEQFF	TGTGCCAGCAGCCGGTACAATGAGCAGTTCTTC
TRBV15	TRBD2	NA	TRBJ2-7	CATSRESSGGYYEQYF	TGTGCCACCAGCAGAGAGAGTAGCGGGGGATATTACGAGCAGTACTTC
TRBV6-1	TRBD2	NA	TRBJ2-3	CASSERETSTTDTQYF	TGTGCCAGCAGTGAACGGGAGACTAGCACCACAGATACGCAGTATTTT
TRBV25-1	NA	NA	TRBJ2-7	CASRDSSYEQYF	TGTGCCAGCAGGGACAGCTCCTACGAGCAGTACTTC
TRBV9	TRBD2	few	TRBJ2-1	CASSSSGGASDEQFF	TGTGCCAGCAGCTCTAGCGGGGGGGCCTCCGATGAGCAGTTCTTC
TRBV2	NA	NA	TRBJ2-3	CASSVEGQGTQYF	TGTGCCAGCAGTGTGGAAGGTCAGGGTACGCAGTATTTT
TRBV19	NA	few	TRBJ2-1	CASSIPAGRNEQFF	TGTGCCAGTAGTATCCCTGCGGGACGCAATGAGCAGTTCTTC
TRBV5-6	TRBD1	NA	TRBJ2-4	CASSELGQGAQNIQYF	TGTGCCAGCAGCGAATTGGGACAGGGGGCACAAAACATTCAGTACTTC
TRBV30	NA	NA	TRBJ2-5	CAWSRDSPFARKTQKETQYF	TGTGCCTGGAGCCGAGACTCGCCGTTCGCTCGTAAAACTCAAAAAGAGACCCAGTACTTC
TRBV6-6	NA	NA	TRBJ2-5	CASSYSGGSETQYF	TGTGCCAGCAGTTACTCCGGGGGATCGGAGACCCAGTACTTC
TRBV5-1	TRBD1	NA	TRBJ1-1	CASSLPGQGRGEAFF	TGCGCCAGCAGCTTGCCGGGACAGGGGCGAGGTGAAGCTTTCTTT
TRBV7-9	TRBD2	NA	TRBJ2-4	CASSAGLAGAPAKNIQYF	TGTGCCAGCAGCGCCGGACTAGCGGGAGCCCCCGCCAAAAACATTCAGTACTTC
TRBV19	TRBD1	NA	TRBJ2-1	CASSTTGPWFQFF	TGTGCCAGTAGTACGACAGGGCCGTGGTTCCAGTTCTTC
TRBV27	NA	NA	TRBJ2-3	CASTRINPLSTDTQYF	TGTGCCAGCACCCGCATTAACCCCCTAAGCACAGATACGCAGTATTTT
TRBV6-4	NA	NA	TRBJ2-1	CASSDPTGNTYNEQFF	TGTGCCAGCAGTGACCCCACAGGGAACACCTACAATGAGCAGTTCTTC
TRBV2	NA	NA	TRBJ1-1	CASSPWGGTEAFF	TGTGCCAGCAGCCCCTGGGGGGGCACTGAAGCTTTCTTT
TRBV25-1	TRBD1	NA	TRBJ2-2	CASSGHRGLGTGELFF	TGTGCCAGCAGTGGCCACAGGGGGCTTGGCACCGGGGAGCTGTTTTTT
TRBV27	TRBD1	NA	TRBJ2-1	CATQDRQGGDEQFF	TGTGCCACCCAGGACAGACAGGGGGGGGATGAGCAGTTCTTC
TRBV30	TRBD2	NA	TRBJ2-5	CAWGLAGVGGETQYF	TGTGCCTGGGGACTAGCGGGAGTGGGCGGAGAGACCCAGTACTTC
TRBV14	TRBD2	NA	TRBJ2-3	CASSQHRTSRTDTQYF	TGTGCCAGCAGCCAACATCGGACTAGTCGCACAGATACGCAGTATTTT
TRBV5-1	NA	few	TRBJ1-2	CASSLETGYGYTF	TGCGCCAGCAGCTTGGAGACGGGCTATGGCTACACCTTC